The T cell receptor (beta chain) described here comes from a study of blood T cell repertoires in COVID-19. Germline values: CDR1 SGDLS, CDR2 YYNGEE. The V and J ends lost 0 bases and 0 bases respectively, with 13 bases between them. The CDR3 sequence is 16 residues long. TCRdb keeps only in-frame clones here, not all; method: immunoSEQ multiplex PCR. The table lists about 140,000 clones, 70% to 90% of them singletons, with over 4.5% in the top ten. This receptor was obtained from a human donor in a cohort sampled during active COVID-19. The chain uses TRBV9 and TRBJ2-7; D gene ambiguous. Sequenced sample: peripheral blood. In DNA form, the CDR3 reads TGTGCCAGCAGCGTAGGAGTCCCCGAGGCCTCCTACGAGCAGTACTTC. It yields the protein CASSVGVPEASYEQYF. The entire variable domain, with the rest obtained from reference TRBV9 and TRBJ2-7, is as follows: DSGVTQTPKHLITATGQRVTLRCSPRSGDLSVYWYQQSLDQGLQFLIQYYNGEERAKGNILERFSAQQFPDLHSELNLSSLELGDSALYFCASSVGVPEASYEQYFGPGTRLTVT.